This is a list of T cell receptor beta chains from one sample in a study of graft-versus-host responses after intestinal transplantation. The method was immunoSEQ multiplex PCR; TCRdb's version includes in-frame clones alone and lacks a portion of them. Of 90,000 or so clones in the sample, about four fifths were seen once. No antigens are known for them. The sequenced sample was unstimulated CD4+ T cells sorted from spleen or lymph node cells, obtained before intestinal transplant. The receptors come from a human donor who received an intestinal transplant. CDR3s include the opening cysteine and the closing phenylalanine or tryptophan. A D gene is named only where the DNA matches it firmly. A clone size is listed for some rows: how often the clone was seen (once, few, many), or a class if it is expanded.

size: -; V: TRBV15; J: TRBJ2-1; D: TRBD2; CDR3: CATSRWASGDEQFF; DNA: TGTGCCACCAGCAGGTGGGCTAGCGGGGATGAGCAGTTCTTC
size: once; V: TRBV7-9; J: TRBJ1-1; D: -; CDR3: CASPPSSGDMNTEAFF; DNA: TGTGCCAGCCCCCCATCCTCGGGGGATATGAACACTGAAGCTTTCTTT
size: -; V: TRBV5-1; J: TRBJ2-3; D: TRBD1; CDR3: CASSGGQGGADTQYF; DNA: TGCGCCAGCAGCGGGGGACAGGGGGGTGCAGATACGCAGTATTTT
size: once; V: TRBV10-1; J: TRBJ1-5; D: TRBD1; CDR3: CASRLGQASNQPQHF; DNA: TGCGCCAGCAGATTAGGACAGGCTAGCAATCAGCCCCAGCATTTT
size: -; V: TRBV11-3; J: TRBJ2-3; D: -; CDR3: CASSSDRGAPDTQYF; DNA: TGTGCCAGCAGCTCCGACAGAGGAGCACCAGATACGCAGTATTTT
size: -; V: TRBV5-1; J: TRBJ2-7; D: TRBD2; CDR3: CASSLASGGGSYEQYF; DNA: TGCGCCAGCAGCTTGGCTAGCGGGGGGGGGTCCTACGAGCAGTACTTC
size: -; V: TRBV6-1; J: TRBJ2-5; D: TRBD1; CDR3: CASRTTGGGQETQYF; DNA: TGTGCCAGCAGAACTACAGGGGGCGGTCAAGAGACCCAGTACTTC
size: -; V: TRBV7-2; J: TRBJ2-1; D: TRBD2; CDR3: CASSAFASGSFREQFF; DNA: TGTGCCAGCAGCGCGTTCGCTAGCGGGTCTTTCCGTGAGCAGTTCTTC
size: -; V: TRBV2; J: TRBJ1-5; D: -; CDR3: CASNPDRYSNQPQHF; DNA: TGTGCCAGCAACCCTGACAGATATAGCAATCAGCCCCAGCATTTT
size: -; V: TRBV18; J: TRBJ2-7; D: TRBD1; CDR3: CASSPPGQPYEQYF; DNA: TGTGCCAGCTCACCCCCGGGACAGCCCTACGAGCAGTACTTC
size: -; V: TRBV11-1; J: TRBJ2-5; D: TRBD2; CDR3: CASSLFPPGGPGTQYF; DNA: TGTGCCAGCAGCTTATTCCCTCCGGGAGGGCCGGGGACCCAGTACTTC
size: -; V: TRBV6-5; J: TRBJ2-3; D: TRBD1; CDR3: CASTRTGGGTDTQYF; DNA: TGTGCCAGCACCAGGACAGGGGGAGGAACAGATACGCAGTATTTT
size: -; V: TRBV7-3; J: TRBJ2-1; D: -; CDR3: CASSSDSSYNEQFF; DNA: TGTGCCAGCAGCTCGGACAGCTCCTACAATGAGCAGTTCTTC
size: -; V: TRBV15; J: TRBJ2-7; D: TRBD1; CDR3: CATSRVGTGLNEQYF; DNA: TGTGCCACCAGCAGAGTTGGGACAGGGTTGAACGAGCAGTACTTC
size: -; V: TRBV7-2; J: TRBJ2-7; D: TRBD2; CDR3: CASSYSGVSSYEQYF; DNA: TGTGCCAGCAGCTATAGCGGGGTAAGCTCCTACGAGCAGTACTTC
size: -; V: TRBV5-1; J: TRBJ2-5; D: -; CDR3: CASSLDGGGGGETQYF; DNA: TGCGCCAGCAGCTTGGATGGCGGAGGGGGCGGGGAGACCCAGTACTTC
size: few; V: TRBV7-9; J: TRBJ1-5; D: TRBD1; CDR3: CASSLAVGQGAYNQPQHF; DNA: TGTGCCAGCAGCTTAGCGGTGGGACAGGGGGCGTACAATCAGCCCCAGCATTTT
size: -; V: TRBV10-3; J: TRBJ1-5; D: -; CDR3: CAISEGTHQPQHF; DNA: TGTGCCATCAGTGAGGGGACTCATCAGCCCCAGCATTTT
size: -; V: TRBV5-1; J: TRBJ2-6; D: TRBD1; CDR3: CASSAGTGGSGANVLTF; DNA: TGCGCCAGCAGCGCCGGGACAGGGGGCTCTGGGGCCAACGTCCTGACTTTC
size: once; V: TRBV19; J: TRBJ2-2; D: -; CDR3: CASSQGSGVGELFF; DNA: TGTGCCAGTAGTCAGGGTAGCGGCGTCGGGGAGCTGTTTTTT
size: -; V: TRBV18; J: TRBJ1-5; D: TRBD1; CDR3: CASSPQGDIQHF; DNA: TGTGCCAGCTCACCTCAGGGGGATATCCAGCATTTT
size: -; V: TRBV18; J: TRBJ1-3; D: -; CDR3: CASSPSVPDTIYF; DNA: TGTGCCAGCTCACCATCGGTCCCGGACACCATATATTTT
size: few; V: TRBV7-2; J: TRBJ2-5; D: TRBD2; CDR3: CASSFSGGLVETQYF; DNA: TGTGCCAGCAGCTTCAGCGGGGGGCTTGTCGAGACCCAGTACTTC
size: -; V: TRBV21-1; J: TRBJ1-4; D: -; CDR3: CASSKVRQDSEKLFF; DNA: TGTGCCAGCAGCAAAGTTCGGCAGGACTCTGAAAAACTGTTTTTT
size: once; V: TRBV15; J: TRBJ1-1; D: TRBD1; CDR3: CATSSDRGRRTEAFF; DNA: TGTGCCACCAGCAGCGACAGGGGGAGGAGGACTGAAGCTTTCTTT
size: -; V: TRBV18; J: TRBJ2-7; D: -; CDR3: CASSPLITGSSYEQYF; DNA: TGTGCCAGCTCACCACTCATTACAGGGAGCTCCTACGAGCAGTACTTC
size: -; V: TRBV6-1; J: TRBJ2-1; D: TRBD2; CDR3: CASSEESWRGYNEQFF; DNA: TGTGCCAGCAGTGAAGAGAGTTGGCGGGGGTACAATGAGCAGTTCTTC
size: -; V: TRBV11-2; J: TRBJ1-6; D: TRBD1; CDR3: CASSHKQGQGLGYNSPLHF; DNA: TGTGCCAGCAGCCATAAGCAGGGACAGGGGTTGGGCTATAATTCACCCCTCCACTTT
size: few; V: TRBV9; J: TRBJ2-7; D: TRBD2; CDR3: CASSLGLAGGPSYEQYF; DNA: TGTGCCAGCAGCTTGGGACTAGCGGGAGGTCCATCCTACGAGCAGTACTTC
size: -; V: TRBV5-5; J: TRBJ2-5; D: TRBD1; CDR3: CASSLQGEETQYF; DNA: TGTGCCAGCAGCTTGCAGGGGGAAGAGACCCAGTACTTC
size: -; V: TRBV28; J: TRBJ2-7; D: TRBD1; CDR3: CASMDRGRDYEQYF; DNA: TGTGCCAGCATGGACAGGGGGCGGGACTACGAGCAGTACTTC
size: -; V: TRBV5-1; J: TRBJ2-1; D: -; CDR3: CASTLQGNEQFF; DNA: TGCGCCAGCACCCTCCAGGGGAATGAGCAGTTCTTC
size: -; V: TRBV7-6; J: TRBJ1-3; D: TRBD1; CDR3: CASSLARSGGRAHSGNTIYF; DNA: TGTGCCAGCAGCTTAGCGCGCTCAGGGGGCCGAGCCCACTCTGGAAACACCATATATTTT